The 22 T cell receptor beta chains listed next were all sequenced from one sample in a study of radiation and T cells in renal cell carcinoma. Documented time point: blood 2 weeks post-SBRT. The sample's treatment: 15 Gy SBRT to primary tumor, nephrectomy 4 weeks later. TCRdb's copy holds only in-frame clones and misses some; the assay was immunoSEQ multiplex PCR. The sample has about 150,000 clones, approximately 86% seen once. The material was blood, obtained from a patient whose treatment included radiotherapy and nephrectomy. These receptors came from a woman in her forties or fifties with renal cell carcinoma.

The V call is TRBV5-6, the J call TRBJ2-3; D is unresolved. V lost 0 bases, J lost 0 bases, and 11 bases lay in between. CDR1 and CDR2 (germline): SGHDT, YYEEEE. This CDR3 region has 16 residues. The CDR3 DNA sequence: TGTGCCAGCAGCTTGGGTGGGGTAACTAGCACAGATACGCAGTATTTT. This encodes CASSLGGVTSTDTQYF.

This chain connects TRBV2 to TRBJ1-5, with D hard to call. There are 13 residues in the CDR3. V lost 5 bases, J lost 8 bases, and 13 bases lay in between. Per germline, CDR1 SNHLY and CDR2 FYNNEI. The CDR3 is CASSTSLVEPQHF. The DNA for the CDR3 is TGTGCCAGCAGTACTAGCCTGGTTGAGCCCCAGCATTTT.

The CDR3 reads CASSRGVAGSSYEQYF. The CDR3 region has the DNA TGTGCCAGCAGCAGGGGGGTAGCGGGGAGCTCCTACGAGCAGTACTTC. This chain uses TRBV2 with TRBJ2-7; perhaps TRBD2 as D (8 bases). With 6 bases removed from V and 0 bases from J, the gap between germline ends came to 18 bases. Germline V gives CDR1 SNHLY, CDR2 FYNNEI. The CDR3 is made up of 16 amino acids.

The rearrangement links TRBV2 to TRBJ2-4; 8 bases match TRBD1. Germline values: CDR1 SNHLY, CDR2 FYNNEI. The CDR3 runs to 14 residues. CDR3 loop: CGAGGDLAKNIQYF. The CDR3 DNA is TGTGGGGCAGGGGGCGATCTAGCCAAAAACATTCAGTACTTC.

The V and J genes are TRBV6-1 and TRBJ2-2; 8 bases map to TRBD2. The V gene's germline CDR1 is MNHNS and CDR2 SASEGT. The V and J ends lost 6 bases and 5 bases, in that order; junction bases with no gene match: 5. The CDR3 totals 14 residues. CDR3 in amino acids: CASSGGANTGELFF. For the CDR3, the DNA is TGTGCCAGCAGCGGGGGGGCTAATACCGGGGAGCTGTTTTTT.

J is TRBJ1-2 and V is TRBV6-1; tentative D call: TRBD1 (5 bases). Deletions cut 2 bases from V and 6 bases from J, with 19 bases between. This CDR3 has 16 residues. Germline V CDR1 and CDR2: MNHNS, SASEGT. The CDR3 DNA is TGTGCCAGCAGTGAAAATAATCTGGGGGGACGCCATGGCTACACCTTC. Amino acids: CASSENNLGGRHGYTF.

This clone has ten or more counts. The J gene is TRBJ1-2, the V gene TRBV4-3; 7 positions match TRBD1. This CDR3 spans 13 amino acids. V lost 3 bases and J lost 7; bases outside the gene matches: 5. Germline CDR1 and CDR2: LGHNA and YSLEER. CDR3 nucleotides: TGCGCCAGCAGCCACGGGACAGCAGGTGGCTACACCTTC. Its protein product is CASSHGTAGGYTF.

The genes are TRBV19 and TRBJ2-1; the D is unclear. Germline CDR1 is LNHDA and CDR2 is SQIVND (reference sequence). Trimming removed 5 bases from V and 7 bases from J, with 9 bases in between. The CDR3 is 12 amino acids. CDR3 sequence reads: CASSPFTNEQFF. The CDR3 nucleotides read TGTGCCAGTAGTCCCTTTACAAATGAGCAGTTCTTC.

The V and J genes are TRBV6-6 and TRBJ2-2, with D perhaps TRBD2 (5 bases). Per the germline V gene, CDR1 is MNHNY and CDR2 is SVGAGI (reference sequence). CDR3 length: 14 amino acids. Between the trimmed V and J ends, which lost 6 bases and 4 bases, there was a span of 12 bases. This chain's CDR3 is CASRTGGGTGELFF. The CDR3 region has the DNA TGTGCCAGCAGGACGGGCGGAGGCACCGGGGAGCTGTTTTTT.

This chain uses TRBV4-1 with TRBJ2-7; 8 bases map to TRBD2. Looked up from germline, CDR1 is MGHRA and CDR2 is YSYEKL. Trimming at V came to 2 bases and at J to 0 bases, leaving 12 bases not matched to a gene. The CDR3 length is 18 residues. In DNA, the CDR3 is TGCGCCAGCAGCCAAACTAGCGGCCGATACCGGACCTCCTACGAGCAGTACTTC. Translated, it gives CASSQTSGRYRTSYEQYF.

This chain connects TRBV10-2 to TRBJ2-7; D possibly corresponds to TRBD1 (6 bases). Per germline, CDR1 WSHSY and CDR2 SAAADI. V shed 2 bases and J shed 6 bases, with 11 bases lying between them. The CDR3 spans 13 residues. CDR3 DNA sequence: TGCGCCAGCAGTGAGGCACAGGGCACCGAGCAGTACTTC. This translates into CASSEAQGTEQYF.

This chain links TRBV6-5 with TRBJ2-2; 7 positions match TRBD1. CDR3 length: 15 amino acids. From germline, CDR1 is MNHEY and CDR2 SVGAGI. V shed 5 bases, J shed 4 bases, and the junction held 7 bases outside the gene matches. The CDR3: CASSQNRGVTGELFF. In DNA form, the CDR3 reads TGTGCCAGCAGTCAGAACAGGGGTGTCACCGGGGAGCTGTTTTTT.

The V call is TRBV29-1, the J call TRBJ2-3; 10 bases are shared with TRBD2. Trimming cost V 6 bases and J 2 bases; bases outside gene matches: 8. CDR1 is SQVTM, CDR2 ANQGSEA, per germline. This CDR3 spans 15 amino acids. The CDR3 loop is CSVGSSGGNTDTQYF. The DNA of the CDR3 is TGCAGCGTGGGATCTAGCGGGGGCAACACAGATACGCAGTATTTT.

This clone showed up just once. The V gene is TRBV2, the J gene TRBJ1-5; D possibly corresponds to TRBD1 (6 bases). The length of the CDR3 is 14 residues. V lost 4 bases, J lost 6 bases, and 13 bases lay in between. Germline CDR1 is SNHLY and CDR2 is FYNNEI. CDR3 residues: CASSAGTSGQPQHF. As DNA, the CDR3 is TGTGCCAGCAGTGCCGGGACATCGGGTCAGCCCCAGCATTTT.

About this clone: This CDR3 is also generated by other DNA sequences in the sample. The chain employs TRBV5-1 and TRBJ2-2, with D hard to call. The V gene's germline CDR1 is SGHRS and CDR2 YFSETQ. The CDR3 loop spans 14 amino acids. Trimming pared 1 base from V and 0 bases from J, leaving 4 bases between. The CDR3 loop reads CASSLTTNTGELFF. CDR3 coding DNA: TGCGCCAGCAGCTTGACCACGAACACCGGGGAGCTGTTTTTT.

The genes are TRBV10-3 and TRBJ1-5, with 8 bases lining up with TRBD1. Losses at the gene ends were 10 bases for V and 4 bases for J; bases not matched to a gene: 6. Germline assignment: CDR1 ENHRY and CDR2 SYGVKD. This CDR3 is 13 amino acids long. The CDR3 DNA follows: TGTGCCACCGCGGGACAGGCTAATCAGCCCCAGCATTTT. The encoded protein is CATAGQANQPQHF.

This chain uses TRBV7-9 with TRBJ1-2, with a possible D match to TRBD1 (5 bases). The germline V gene has CDR1 SEHNR and CDR2 FQNEAQ (reference sequence). Trimming stripped 2 bases from V and 8 bases from J, with 15 bases between. This CDR3 comprises 14 residues. This CDR3 reads CASSLWAGEDGYTF. CDR3 coding DNA: TGTGCCAGCAGCTTATGGGCGGGGGAGGACGGCTACACCTTC.

CDR3 sequence reads: CASSAGGTGAKGGYTF. The CDR3 DNA sequence: TGTGCCAGCAGCGCGGGTGGCACAGGGGCAAAGGGTGGCTACACCTTC. The chain combines TRBV7-6 with TRBJ1-2, with 7 nucleotides matching TRBD1. V gave up 5 bases and J gave up 7 bases; unmatched junction bases: 16. Germline CDR1 and CDR2: SGHVS and FNYEAQ. The CDR3 runs to 16 residues. The full variable domain, in which reference TRBV7-6 and TRBJ1-2 provide the parts outside the CDR3, is GAGVSQSPRYKVTKRGQDVALRCDPISGHVSLYWYRQALGQGPEFLTYFNYEAQQDKSGLPNDRFSAERPEGSISTLTIQRTEQRDSAMYRCASSAGGTGAKGGYTFGSGTRLTVV.

The V call is TRBV7-2, the J call TRBJ2-1, with 9 bases lining up with TRBD2. There are 15 residues in the CDR3. V lost 3 bases to trimming and J lost 6 bases; unmatched junction nucleotides: 6. The germline V gene has CDR1 SGHTA and CDR2 FQGNSA. The CDR3 region is CASSFWAGGSNEQFF. The CDR3 region has the DNA TGTGCCAGCAGCTTCTGGGCGGGGGGGAGCAATGAGCAGTTCTTC.

The rearrangement uses TRBV2 and TRBJ1-1; no reliable D call. Per the germline V gene, CDR1 is SNHLY and CDR2 is FYNNEI. V lost 5 bases, J lost 2 bases, and 0 bases lay in between. The CDR3 has 10 residues. In nucleotides, the CDR3 is TGTGCCAGCAGTAACACTGAAGCTTTCTTT. It codes for CASSNTEAFF.

The chain links TRBV18 to TRBJ1-2; 9 nucleotides line up with TRBD1. This CDR3 contains 15 residues. The ends lost 3 bases at V and 4 bases at J; junction bases unmatched: 6. The germline CDR1 and CDR2 sequences are KGHSH and LQKENI. The CDR3 DNA follows: TGTGCCAGCTCACCTGATGCGACAGGGGGCTATGGCTACACCTTC. Translated: CASSPDATGGYGYTF.

The CDR3 loop is CASSEAQGHYNSPLHF. The CDR3 nucleotides read TGTGCCAGCAGTGAAGCGCAGGGACACTATAATTCACCCCTCCACTTT. V and J are TRBV2 and TRBJ1-6, with a weak D call TRBD1 (6 bases). Germline-derived CDR1 and CDR2 are SNHLY and FYNNEI. CDR3 length: 16 amino acids. The V end was cut by 0 bases, the J end by 3 bases, with 9 bases between.